This T cell receptor beta chain was retrieved from a study of spatial heterogeneity in lung cancer. Per the germline V gene, CDR1 is DFQATT and CDR2 is SNEGSKA (reference sequence). The germline V and J ends were trimmed by 0 bases and 6 bases, with 16 bases remaining between them. This CDR3 has 15 amino acids. TCRdb re-derived calls from the 5' RACE reads in MiXCR, one entry per CDR3 protein. This table holds about 25,000 distinct CDR3 sequences, approximately 7.2% found once. This clonotype was observed a handful of times. Time point: sample taken at primary tumor resection. Unsorted whole RNA samples from tumor, nontumor lung or frozen PBMC were sequenced.

Here the sequenced sample was PBMCs, taken at surgery. The genes are TRBV20-1 and TRBJ2-3; perhaps TRBD1 as D (5 bases). The clonotype was recovered from a male donor with early-stage non-small cell lung cancer. CDR3 DNA: TGCAGTGCTAGAGAGCAGGGCGGAGCTGGGGATACGCAGTATTTT. Translation: CSAREQGGAGDTQYF.